This TCR beta chain was identified during a study of PD-1 blockade in classical Hodgkin lymphoma. Profiling relied on immunoSEQ multiplex PCR, and the TCRdb table lists in-frame clones only, not all of them. The table records 45,000 or so clones, around 66% of them present only once. Germline loops: CDR1 SGHRS, CDR2 YFSETQ. The length of the CDR3 is 13 residues. Trimming removed 4 bases from V and 7 bases from J, with 13 bases in between. Every one of the patients relapsed after autologous stem cell transplantation (brentuximab vedotin exposure was variable). The TCR sequence derives from a human donor with classical Hodgkin lymphoma. This chain links TRBV5-1 with TRBJ2-3; D perhaps matches TRBD2 (5 bases). The sequencing here drew on peripheral blood mononuclear cells (PBMCs), taken at baseline. CDR3 amino acids: CASSPAGVNTQYF. CDR3 DNA: TGCGCCAGCAGCCCCGCGGGTGTGAATACGCAGTATTTT.